This TCR beta chain was documented in a study of blood T cell repertoires in COVID-19. Study-wide background: Samples taken during acute and convalescent COVID-19 were collected in the United States, Italy and Spain.

Clinical history as reported by participants underpinned cohort assignment. Clones were sequenced by immunoSEQ multiplex PCR, and TCRdb holds only the in-frame ones, with some missing. The profile shows under 250,000 clones, over 75% of them singletons. The germline CDR1 and CDR2 sequences are SQVTM and ANQGSEA. V was cut by 3 bases and J by 5 bases, with 19 bases left in between. This CDR3 is built from 15 residues. The chain recombines TRBV29-1 with TRBJ1-2; TRBD1 is a possible D gene (6 bases). The sequence came from a woman in her forties or fifties with acute COVID-19. The sample taken for sequencing was PBMCs or T cells enriched from blood (not recorded which). In DNA form, the CDR3 reads TGCAGCGTTGACTCACTGGGGGGGGCACGGTATGGCTACACCTTC. Its protein product is CSVDSLGGARYGYTF.